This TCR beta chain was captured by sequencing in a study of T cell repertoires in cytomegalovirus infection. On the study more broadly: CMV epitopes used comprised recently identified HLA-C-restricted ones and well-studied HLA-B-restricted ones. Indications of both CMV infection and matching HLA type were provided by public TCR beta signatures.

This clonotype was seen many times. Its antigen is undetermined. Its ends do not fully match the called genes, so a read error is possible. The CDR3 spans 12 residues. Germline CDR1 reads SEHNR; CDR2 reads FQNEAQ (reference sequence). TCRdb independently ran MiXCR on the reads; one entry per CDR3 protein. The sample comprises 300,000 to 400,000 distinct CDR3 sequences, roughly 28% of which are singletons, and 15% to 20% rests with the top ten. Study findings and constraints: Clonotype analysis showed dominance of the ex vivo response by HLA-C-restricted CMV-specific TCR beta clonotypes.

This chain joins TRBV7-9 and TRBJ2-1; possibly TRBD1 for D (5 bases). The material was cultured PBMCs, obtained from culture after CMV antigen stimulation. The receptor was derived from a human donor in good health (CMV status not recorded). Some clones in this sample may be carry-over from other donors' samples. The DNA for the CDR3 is TGTGCCAGCAGTTTAGGGGTCAATGAGCAGTTCTTC. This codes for CASSLGVNEQFF.